What follows are 30 T cell receptor beta chains derived from one specimen sequenced in a study of CD4 T cells in relation to SARS-CoV-2 and coronaviruses. Their antigen targets remain unknown. CD4+ T cells from unexposed donors were obtained before the COVID-19 pandemic (2011-2018). The cells were cultured for roughly 11 days before CD4+ T cells were isolated. Produced via immunoSEQ multiplex PCR; TCRdb's table is partial and in-frame only. Seen here are just over 15,000 clones, under 80% observed once, and the top ten hold roughly 18%. The sequenced material came from CD4+ T cells from PBMCs, cultured in vitro. The receptor source for this set is a human donor in good health.

The rearrangement joins TRBV24-1 to TRBJ2-1; D is uncertain. V lost 9 bases to trimming and J lost 8 bases, with 10 bases between them. This CDR3 spans 11 amino acids. In germline, CDR1 is KGHDR, CDR2 SFDVKD. Written as DNA, the CDR3 is TGTGCCACCTCGTACCTGGATGAGCAGTTCTTC. It yields the protein CATSYLDEQFF.

This rearrangement joins TRBV7-8 to TRBJ2-1; D not certain. Trimming stripped 2 bases from V and 8 bases from J, with 19 bases between. Germline-derived CDR1 and CDR2 are SGHVS and FQNEAQ. This CDR3 contains 16 residues. CDR3 amino acids: CASSLRSLGNYDEQFF. CDR3 nucleotides: TGTGCCAGCAGCTTACGGTCCCTAGGAAATTATGATGAGCAGTTCTTC. The full variable domain, in which reference TRBV7-8 and TRBJ2-1 provide the parts outside the CDR3, is GAGVSQSPRYKVAKRGQDVALRCDPISGHVSLFWYQQALGQGPEFLTYFQNEAQLDKSGLPSDRFFAERPEGSVSTLKIQRTQQEDSAVYLCASSLRSLGNYDEQFFGPGTRLTVL.

As for this clone: Compared with germline, one end of the junction differs, possibly owing to a read error. The chain joins TRBV6-4 to TRBJ2-3, with 9 nucleotides matching TRBD2. This CDR3 is built from 18 residues. From germline, CDR1 is MRHNA and CDR2 SNTAGT. The CDR3 region is CASSPGAASGISKDTQYF. DNA for the CDR3: TGTGCCAGCAGTCCCGGAGCGGCTAGCGGGATAAGCAAAGATACGCAGTATTTT.

This rearrangement joins TRBV18 to TRBJ1-1, with 7 bases identical to TRBD1. CDR1 KGHSH and CDR2 LQKENI come from the germline V gene. The junction had 1 base not matched to a gene; V was cut back by 5 bases and J by 1 base. The CDR3 has 13 amino acids. For the CDR3, the DNA is TGTGCCAGCTCAGGACAGGAGAACACTGAAGCTTTCTTT. It yields the protein CASSGQENTEAFF. The full variable domain, completed using reference TRBV18 and TRBJ1-1, is NAGVMQNPRHLVRRRGQEARLRCSPMKGHSHVYWYRQLPEEGLKFMVYLQKENIIDESGMPKERFSAEFPKEGPSILRIQQVVRGDSAAYFCASSGQENTEAFFGQGTRLTVV.

The rearrangement links TRBV11-2 to TRBJ2-1, with TRBD2 as a possible D gene (5 bases). V dropped 6 bases and J dropped 0 bases, with 15 bases sitting between them. Germline V gives CDR1 SGHAT, CDR2 FQNNGV. The CDR3 runs 16 residues. CDR3 in amino acids: CASSLRLGSSYNEQFF. Here the CDR3 DNA reads TGTGCCAGCAGTTTAAGGCTAGGGAGCTCCTACAATGAGCAGTTCTTC.

The V gene is TRBV29-1, the J gene TRBJ1-1; D is uncertain. V was shortened by 4 bases and J by 4 bases, with 7 bases between the two germline ends. The germline V gene has CDR1 SQVTM and CDR2 ANQGSEA. The CDR3 extends over 11 amino acids. The chain's CDR3 is CSVVKFTEAFF. The CDR3 DNA reads as TGCAGCGTTGTCAAATTCACTGAAGCTTTCTTT.

This clone was counted once. The chain couples TRBV11-2 to TRBJ2-2; a weak D match, TRBD2 (6 bases). This CDR3 spans 15 amino acids. V was cut by 4 bases and J by 3 bases, with 12 bases left in between. CDR1 is SGHAT and CDR2 is FQNNGV in the germline V gene. The CDR3 reads CASSYRTTDTGELFF. The CDR3 DNA reads as TGTGCCAGCAGCTACCGGACTACCGACACCGGGGAGCTGTTTTTT.

The gene calls are TRBV5-1 and TRBJ2-5, with TRBD2 matching 7 bases. V lost 4 bases to trimming and J lost 1 base; unmatched junction nucleotides: 10. Germline loops: CDR1 SGHRS, CDR2 YFSETQ. CDR3 length: 16 residues. CDR3 nucleotides: TGCGCCAGCAGCAGCTCCGGGACTACCCTCCAAGAGACCCAGTACTTC. Translated, it gives CASSSSGTTLQETQYF.

The chain joins TRBV3-1 (or the pseudogene TRBV3-2) to TRBJ1-6; D perhaps matches TRBD1 (5 bases). Trimming pared 2 bases from V and 10 bases from J, leaving 9 bases between. The CDR3 has 13 residues. The germline gives CDR1 LGHDT, CDR2 YNNKEL (reference sequence). The DNA of the CDR3 is TGTGCCAGCAGCCAACAGGGAGGCTCACCCCTCCACTTT. It encodes CASSQQGGSPLHF.

With regard to this clone: This likely comes from a read error, as the CDR3 has no conserved phenylalanine or tryptophan at its end. The DNA is omitted, as the CDR3 cannot be located on it reliably, and the CDR3 follows TCRdb's listing. The chain employs TRBV29-1 and TRBJ2-7. The CDR3 length equals 11 residues, ends included. From germline, CDR1 is SQVTM and CDR2 ANQGSEA. CDR3 sequence: CSVEDHPPTTS.

The V gene is TRBV28, the J gene TRBJ2-7; 12 bases are shared with TRBD2. Germline V gene lookup returns CDR1 MDHEN and CDR2 SYDVKM. The CDR3 consists of 15 residues. With 5 bases clipped from V and 1 base from J, the junction kept 3 bases outside the gene matches. The CDR3, as DNA: TGTGCCAGCAGTAGGGGACTAGCGGGTTCCTACGAGCAGTACTTC. It is translated as CASSRGLAGSYEQYF.

The V call is TRBV6-4, the J call TRBJ1-5; tentative D call: TRBD1 (5 bases). The CDR3 sequence is 14 residues long. Trimming stripped 6 bases from V and 4 bases from J, with 13 bases between. CDR1 is MRHNA and CDR2 is SNTAGT in the germline V gene. CDR3 nucleotide sequence: TGTGCCAGCAGGGGACGCGAACCTAATCAGCCCCAGCATTTT. It encodes CASRGREPNQPQHF.

The chain joins TRBV27 to TRBJ2-5; the match to TRBD2 covers 7 bases. Trimming at V came to 0 bases and at J to 4 bases, leaving 5 bases not matched to a gene. CDR1 is MNHEY, CDR2 SMNVEV, per germline (reference sequence). This CDR3 has 15 residues. The CDR3, as DNA: TGTGCCAGCAGTTTATCCGGACTAGTCCCAGAGACCCAGTACTTC. Protein sequence: CASSLSGLVPETQYF.

This chain connects TRBV3-1 (or the pseudogene TRBV3-2) to TRBJ2-2; 14 bases line up with TRBD2. V was pared by 9 bases and J by 6 bases, with 18 bases of the junction left unmatched. The CDR3 is 19 amino acids. Germline V gene sequence: CDR1 LGHDT, CDR2 YNNKEL (reference sequence). The CDR3 DNA reads as TGTGCCAGTCACCCCGGGACTAGCGGGAGTAAGATAGCTCCCGGGGAGCTGTTTTTT. This sequence encodes CASHPGTSGSKIAPGELFF.

In this sample, this clone turned up once. Other DNA variants within this sample encode the same CDR3. The chain has TRBV5-1 and TRBJ1-5; D possibly corresponds to TRBD1 (6 bases). V lost 5 bases, J lost 6 bases, and 12 bases lay in between. CDR3 length: 13 amino acids. Germline V gene lookup returns CDR1 SGHRS and CDR2 YFSETQ. The CDR3 bases are TGCGCCAGCAGTGAGGGGGAAGGTCAGCCCCAGCATTTT. The encoded protein is CASSEGEGQPQHF.

This chain connects TRBV5-4 to TRBJ2-1; 10 nucleotides agree with TRBD2. Germline values: CDR1 SGHNT, CDR2 YYREEE (reference sequence). The CDR3 has 17 amino acids. J lost 3 bases, V lost 4 bases, and 10 bases had no gene match. The CDR3 DNA follows: TGTGCCAGCAGCCGCCGACTAGCGGGTGCTGGCTACAATGAGCAGTTCTTC. It translates to CASSRRLAGAGYNEQFF.

Worth noting for this clone: Its ends do not fully match the called genes, so a read error is possible. The rearrangement links TRBV5-6 to TRBJ1-4, with 7 bases fitting TRBD1. Germline CDR1 reads SGHDT; CDR2 reads YYEEEE. This CDR3 region has 12 residues. CDR3 DNA: TGTGCCAGCAGCTATAACCGGGACAGACAAGATTTT. Translation: CASSYNRDRQDF.

The chain uses TRBV5-8 and TRBJ1-3; no firm D call. Trimming shortened V by 0 bases and J by 2 bases, and 9 bases separated the two germline ends. The CDR3 loop spans 15 amino acids. Germline CDR1 reads SGHTS; CDR2 reads YDEGEE. This CDR3 is CASSLGGIPGNTIYF. CDR3 DNA: TGTGCCAGCAGCTTGGGAGGGATCCCTGGAAACACCATATATTTT.

This clone has a single count. This rearrangement joins TRBV27 to TRBJ1-2; D remains unclear. This CDR3 contains 14 residues. V was pared by 5 bases and J by 0 bases, with 10 bases between. Germline lookup yields CDR1 MNHEY and CDR2 SMNVEV (reference sequence). The CDR3 sequence is CASSQRRTNYGYTF. CDR3 DNA: TGTGCCAGCAGTCAAAGACGGACTAACTATGGCTACACCTTC.

The chain joins TRBV18 to TRBJ2-7; 7 bases are shared with TRBD1. The CDR3 sequence is 15 residues long. With V trimmed by 4 bases and J by 6 bases, 12 bases remained unmatched. CDR1 KGHSH and CDR2 LQKENI come from the germline V gene. The CDR3 sequence: CASSLGTVRPLEQYF. Written as DNA, the CDR3 is TGTGCCAGCTCACTAGGGACAGTTCGCCCCCTCGAGCAGTACTTC.

This chain links TRBV10-1 with TRBJ1-2; D is uncertain. V lost 6 bases and J lost 0, with 5 bases in between. Germline assignment: CDR1 WNHNN and CDR2 SYGVQD (reference sequence). The CDR3 extends over 12 amino acids. The chain's CDR3 is CASRTTNYGYTF. The CDR3 DNA sequence: TGCGCCAGCAGGACAACTAACTATGGCTACACCTTC.

The chain is built from TRBV30 and TRBJ1-4; the match to TRBD1 covers 7 bases. There are 13 residues in the CDR3. Germline CDR1 and CDR2: GTSNPN and SVGIG (reference sequence). Germline trimming cut 0 bases from V and 5 bases from J; bases unmatched to any gene: 0. CDR3 DNA: TGTGCCTGGAGTGTACAGGGGAATGAAAAACTGTTTTTT. Its protein is CAWSVQGNEKLFF. Together with reference TRBV30 and TRBJ1-4, the CDR3 gives the full variable domain: SQTIHQWPATLVQPVGSPLSLECTVEGTSNPNLYWYRQAAGRGLQLLFYSVGIGQISSEVPQNLSASRPQDRQFILSSKKLLLSDSGFYLCAWSVQGNEKLFFGSGTQLSVL.

The chain links TRBV6-5 to TRBJ2-7; 10 bases map to TRBD1. The J segment lost 2 bases and the V segment lost 7 bases, leaving 8 bases of the junction unmatched. Germline V gene sequence: CDR1 MNHEY, CDR2 SVGAGI. The CDR3 sequence is 15 residues long. The CDR3 sequence is CASTNPGQGTYEQYF. The CDR3 DNA reads as TGTGCCAGCACGAACCCGGGACAGGGGACCTACGAGCAGTACTTC.

V usage is TRBV7-9 and J usage is TRBJ1-2; D not resolved. The CDR3 sequence is 17 residues long. V was pared by 1 base and J by 1 base, with 16 bases between. The germline gives CDR1 SEHNR, CDR2 FQNEAQ (reference sequence). CDR3 nucleotides: TGTGCCAGCAGCTTAGGGCCGAGACAAGATCATAACTATGGCTACACCTTC. Its protein product is CASSLGPRQDHNYGYTF.

This clone was recorded only once. The J gene is TRBJ1-2, the V gene TRBV7-9; D is undetermined. Germline CDR1 is SEHNR and CDR2 is FQNEAQ (reference sequence). V dropped 2 bases and J dropped 3 bases, with 4 bases sitting between them. The CDR3 loop spans 12 amino acids. This CDR3 is CASSLRDYGYTF. CDR3 DNA sequence: TGTGCCAGCAGCTTACGTGACTATGGCTACACCTTC.

The chain carries TRBV7-3 and TRBJ2-2, with D perhaps TRBD2 (7 bases). Germline CDR1 reads SGHTA; CDR2 reads FQGTGA. Trimming shortened V by 5 bases and J by 4 bases, and 11 bases separated the two germline ends. CDR3 length equals 14 residues. CDR3 coding DNA: TGTGCCAGCAGCAGCGGGACACCCACCGGGGAGCTGTTTTTT. Protein: CASSSGTPTGELFF.

The chain uses TRBV12-3 or TRBV12-4 and TRBJ2-1; no definite D call. Trimming pared 9 bases from V and 0 bases from J, leaving 9 bases between. CDR3 length: 13 amino acids. CDR3 sequence reads: CARSSRSYNEQFF. CDR3 DNA sequence: TGTGCCAGATCTAGTCGCTCCTACAATGAGCAGTTCTTC.

This clone showed up just once. J is TRBJ2-1 and V is TRBV18; 8 nucleotides align to TRBD1. From germline, CDR1 is KGHSH and CDR2 LQKENI. The CDR3 extends over 13 amino acids. V shed 4 bases, J shed 8 bases, and the junction held 4 bases outside the gene matches. The CDR3 nucleotides are TGTGCCAGCTCACGACAGGGGCAGGATGAGCAGTTCTTC. This encodes CASSRQGQDEQFF.

V and J are TRBV19 and TRBJ2-4; TRBD2 matches 8 bases. Germline V gives CDR1 LNHDA, CDR2 SQIVND (reference sequence). V dropped 5 bases and J dropped 8; count of bases not matched to a gene: 5. This CDR3 comprises 13 residues. The CDR3 coding sequence is TGTGCCAGTAGTGACCGAGCGGGGGACATTCAGTACTTC. This gives the protein CASSDRAGDIQYF.

This clone was found once. This chain joins TRBV12-5 and TRBJ1-1, with 7 bases lining up with TRBD1. This CDR3 region has 13 residues. Germline CDR1 and CDR2: LGHNT and FRNRAP. V shed 7 bases, J shed 4 bases, and the junction held 6 bases outside the gene matches. DNA of the CDR3: TGTGCTAGTGCCCAGGGGACAGCCACTGAAGCTTTCTTT. Its translation: CASAQGTATEAFF.